These 8 T cell receptor beta chains were all obtained from the same sample, sequenced in a study of blood T cell repertoires in COVID-19. Here immunoSEQ multiplex PCR was the method, and the copy in TCRdb shows in-frame clones only, minus some. The sample includes a few hundred thousand clones, 85% of them seen just once. Input material: peripheral blood. The receptors here all came from a woman younger than 35 with acute or convalescent COVID-19.

The gene calls are TRBV5-1 and TRBJ2-1, with 8 bases matching TRBD1. V trimming: 3 bases; J trimming: 2 bases; junction bases outside the gene matches: 4. This CDR3 contains 15 residues. CDR1 and CDR2 from the germline V gene are SGHRS and YFSETQ. The CDR3 DNA is TGCGCCAGCAGCTCCGGACAGGGAACCTACAATGAGCAGTTCTTC. Translated, it gives CASSSGQGTYNEQFF.

The chain is built from TRBV2 and TRBJ2-1; tentative D call: TRBD2 (5 bases). The CDR3 consists of 16 residues. Looked up from germline, CDR1 is SNHLY and CDR2 is FYNNEI. Deletions cut 6 bases from V and 4 bases from J, with 19 bases between. CDR3 loop: CASSQNFLSEYNEQFF. In DNA form, the CDR3 reads TGTGCCAGCAGCCAGAATTTCCTTAGCGAATACAATGAGCAGTTCTTC.

The chain uses TRBV19 and TRBJ1-3, with D hard to call. V dropped 3 bases and J dropped 2 bases, with 14 bases sitting between them. CDR1 and CDR2 (germline): LNHDA, SQIVND (reference sequence). This CDR3 comprises 16 residues. Written as DNA, the CDR3 is TGTGCCAGTAGTATCCCTGGCGGGGATCCTGGAAACACCATATATTTT. Its translation: CASSIPGGDPGNTIYF.

This clone has only a few counts. The genes are TRBV6-5 and TRBJ2-1; 8 bases align to TRBD1. Germline V gene sequence: CDR1 MNHEY, CDR2 SVGAGI. Trimming took 6 bases from V and 4 from J; bases not matched to a gene: 8. The CDR3 contains 15 residues. The CDR3 nucleotides are TGTGCCAGCAGCCCCACAGGGGGTGGGTACAATGAGCAGTTCTTC. Its protein product is CASSPTGGGYNEQFF.

V and J are TRBV30 and TRBJ1-4; TRBD1 might be the D (6 bases). Trimming shortened V by 8 bases and J by 5 bases, and 15 bases separated the two germline ends. This CDR3 contains 13 residues. CDR1 is GTSNPN and CDR2 is SVGIG in the germline V gene (reference sequence). CDR3 nucleotides: TGTGCCGGATCCAGGGGCGCGAATGAAAAACTGTTTTTT. Translating gives CAGSRGANEKLFF.

The gene calls are TRBV29-1 and TRBJ2-1; 7 bases are a match to TRBD2. The V gene's germline CDR1 is SQVTM and CDR2 ANQGSEA. The CDR3 covers 14 residues. Losses at the gene ends were 6 bases for V and 6 bases for J; bases not matched to a gene: 11. Here the CDR3 DNA reads TGCAGCGTCAGGAGAGCGGGACCCTTCAATGAGCAGTTCTTC. Protein: CSVRRAGPFNEQFF.

A few counts support this clone. The V gene is TRBV27, the J gene TRBJ2-1; 7 bases align to TRBD1. The trim removed 3 bases at V and 12 bases at J, leaving 11 bases unmatched. Germline V CDR1 and CDR2: MNHEY, SMNVEV (reference sequence). The CDR3 loop spans 14 amino acids. The chain's CDR3 is CASSFQGEGAGQFF. The CDR3 nucleotides read TGTGCCAGCAGTTTTCAGGGAGAGGGGGCTGGGCAGTTCTTC.

This chain joins TRBV27 and TRBJ2-7; possible D gene TRBD1, 6 bases. The length of the CDR3 is 14 residues. V shed 4 bases and J shed 7 bases, with 17 bases lying between them. The germline V gene has CDR1 MNHEY and CDR2 SMNVEV (reference sequence). CDR3 bases: TGTGCCAGCAGTTCGGACAGAAGGTTGGGGGAGCAGTACTTC. It encodes CASSSDRRLGEQYF.